This T cell receptor beta chain originates from a study of PD-L1 blockade in urothelial cancer. The CDR3 is 15 amino acids. Germline CDR1 reads MGHRA; CDR2 reads YSYEKL. Trimming stripped 0 bases from V and 10 bases from J, with 15 bases between. Repertoires were generated with immunoSEQ multiplex PCR, while TCRdb's copy carries only in-frame clones and drops some. The sample records 72,000 or so clones, 88% being singletons. Stated time point: peripheral blood 6 weeks after treatment start. The sequence derives from a man in his fifties or sixties with urothelial cancer. The chain links TRBV4-1 to TRBJ1-4, with D possibly TRBD1 on 6 matching bases. The source material was PBMCs, sampled around atezolizumab (anti-PD-L1) treatment. The CDR3 sequence: CASSQDTGRGGKLFF. For the CDR3, the DNA is TGCGCCAGCAGCCAAGATACAGGGAGGGGGGGAAAACTGTTTTTT.